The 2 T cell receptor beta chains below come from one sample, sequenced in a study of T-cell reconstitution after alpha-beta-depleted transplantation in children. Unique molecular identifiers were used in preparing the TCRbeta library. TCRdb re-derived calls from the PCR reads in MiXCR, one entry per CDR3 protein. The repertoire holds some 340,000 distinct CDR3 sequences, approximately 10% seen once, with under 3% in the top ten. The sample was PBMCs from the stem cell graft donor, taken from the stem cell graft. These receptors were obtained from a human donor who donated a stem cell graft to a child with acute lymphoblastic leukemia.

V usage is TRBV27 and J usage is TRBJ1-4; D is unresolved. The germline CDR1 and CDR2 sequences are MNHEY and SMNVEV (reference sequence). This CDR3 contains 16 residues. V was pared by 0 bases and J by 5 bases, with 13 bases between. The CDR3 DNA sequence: TGTGCCAGCAGTTTATCCGGCCCCCAAATAAATGAAAAACTGTTTTTT. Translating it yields CASSLSGPQINEKLFF.

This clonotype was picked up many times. The CDR3 region is CATSDGGRRETQYF. CDR3 bases: TGTGCCACCAGTGATGGGGGCAGAAGGGAGACCCAGTACTTC. V is TRBV24-1 and J is TRBJ2-5, with D tentatively TRBD1 (6 bases). In germline, CDR1 is KGHDR, CDR2 SFDVKD. The V end was cut by 3 bases, the J end by 5 bases, with 12 bases between. The CDR3 is 14 amino acids.